These 4 T cell receptor beta chains came from one sample sequenced in a study of early T cells in non-severe SARS-CoV-2 infection. TCRdb called the 5' RACE reads again in MiXCR, with one record for every CDR3 protein. The data contain tens of thousands of distinct CDR3 sequences, approximately 9.9% of them singletons. What was sequenced was whole blood. These receptors all come from an adult who was a healthcare worker with PCR-confirmed SARS-CoV-2 infection or an uninfected control (not recorded which).

In its sample, this clonotype was seen many times. V is TRBV29-1 and J is TRBJ1-2; the D is unclear. Germline CDR1 reads SQVTM; CDR2 reads ANQGSEA. Trimming took 3 bases from V and 6 from J, leaving 5 bases between them. The length of the CDR3 is 10 residues. As DNA, the CDR3 is TGCAGCGTTGACGGCAATGGCTACACCTTC. This translates into CSVDGNGYTF.

In this sample, this clonotype turned up a few times. This rearrangement joins TRBV9 to TRBJ1-6; no clear D. This CDR3 spans 13 amino acids. Germline assignment: CDR1 SGDLS and CDR2 YYNGEE. V was trimmed by 3 bases and J by 6 bases, leaving 7 bases between them. The DNA of the CDR3 is TGTGCCAGCAGCGCCACGAGTAATTCACCCCTCCACTTT. It codes for CASSATSNSPLHF.

This clonotype was picked up many times. This chain links TRBV20-1 with TRBJ1-2, with D uncertain. V was trimmed by 2 bases and J by 0 bases, leaving 7 bases between them. CDR1 is DFQATT and CDR2 is SNEGSKA in the germline V gene (reference sequence). The CDR3 has 13 amino acids. The CDR3 bases are TGCAGTGCTAGACGGGTAGCTAACTATGGCTACACCTTC. This encodes CSARRVANYGYTF.

This clonotype was recorded a few times. V gene TRBV7-2 combines with J gene TRBJ2-5, with 9 bases lining up with TRBD2. This CDR3 has 14 residues. After removal of 5 bases from V and 3 bases from J, the junction contained 4 bases not matched to a gene. The V gene's germline CDR1 is SGHTA and CDR2 FQGNSA. CDR3 sequence (DNA): TGTGCCAGCAGCGGAAGACTAGCGGAAGAGACCCAGTACTTC. Its translation: CASSGRLAEETQYF.